This note documents a single TCR beta chain sequence. The data stem from a study of shared clonotypes between healthy human individuals. Once extracted for a subset, genomic DNA was divided evenly among several immunoSEQ plates. Sequencing used immunoSEQ multiplex PCR; TCRdb keeps in-frame clones, though not all of them. This sample has hundreds of thousands of clones, with 73% found just once. What was sequenced was memory CD4+ T cells sorted from blood. As to subset: CD45RA-negative fraction. This sequence was found in a woman in her twenties or thirties in good health.

CDR3: CASSSRTSGHYEQYF. The CDR3 DNA follows: TGTGCCAGCAGCTCTCGGACTAGCGGACACTACGAGCAGTACTTC. V is TRBV6-6 and J is TRBJ2-5, with 10 bases lining up with TRBD2. The J call is in doubt because the DNA end fits TRBJ2-7 better. Per the germline V gene, CDR1 is MNHNY and CDR2 is SVGAGI (reference sequence). The length of the CDR3 is 15 residues.